What follows are 6 T cell receptor beta chains derived from one specimen sequenced in a study of CD8 T cells in ankylosing spondylitis. MiXCR was run by TCRdb on the 5' RACE reads, yielding one entry per CDR3 protein. The profile covers under 250,000 distinct CDR3 sequences, with roughly 25% appearing a single time and about 6.2% taken by the ten largest. The specimen sequenced was blood, either unsorted or a sorted T cell fraction (not recorded which). The receptors stem from a male donor with ankylosing spondylitis or in good health (not recorded which).

This clonotype was seen just once. This chain connects TRBV12-3 or TRBV12-4 to TRBJ2-7, with D perhaps TRBD1 or TRBD2 (5 bases each). Trimming removed 5 bases at V and 5 bases at J, with 19 bases between. The length of the CDR3 is 15 residues. CDR3 DNA sequence: TGTGCCAGCAGTCCGCCCCGAGGGCAGGGCCACGAGCAGTACTTC. Translating it yields CASSPPRGQGHEQYF.

This clonotype was seen a handful of times. This chain uses TRBV9 with TRBJ2-2; unclear D gene. The CDR3 loop spans 15 amino acids. V was pared by 7 bases and J by 2 bases, with 15 bases between. Germline V gene sequence: CDR1 SGDLS, CDR2 YYNGEE. CDR3 nucleotides: TGTGCCAGCCAAAAGGGTTCTACAAACACCGGGGAGCTGTTTTTT. Its protein product is CASQKGSTNTGELFF. The whole variable domain, filled in from reference TRBV9 and TRBJ2-2, reads DSGVTQTPKHLITATGQRVTLRCSPRSGDLSVYWYQQSLDQGLQFLIQYYNGEERAKGNILERFSAQQFPDLHSELNLSSLELGDSALYFCASQKGSTNTGELFFGEGSRLTVL.

This clonotype was observed at least ten times. This sequence joins TRBV24-1 and TRBJ2-1, with 7 bases aligning to TRBD1. Germline V lookup: CDR1 KGHDR, CDR2 SFDVKD. With V trimmed by 3 bases and J by 0 bases, 10 bases remained unmatched. This CDR3 is 18 amino acids long. The DNA for the CDR3 is TGTGCCACCAGTGATCCTACTCACCGGGACAGCTCCTACAATGAGCAGTTCTTC. Translating it yields CATSDPTHRDSSYNEQFF.

The chain employs TRBV27 and TRBJ1-1; no firm D call. This CDR3 has 17 amino acids. With 6 bases removed from V and 1 base from J, the gap between germline ends came to 21 bases. Germline assignment: CDR1 MNHEY and CDR2 SMNVEV (reference sequence). CDR3 sequence: CASSLVRVVASNTEAFF. CDR3 coding DNA: TGTGCCAGCAGCCTGGTGAGGGTGGTAGCCTCGAACACTGAAGCTTTCTTT.

This clonotype was seen many times. The chain is built from TRBV10-3 and TRBJ2-2; possibly TRBD1 or TRBD2 for D (5 bases each). Trimming shortened V by 3 bases and J by 6 bases, and 11 bases separated the two germline ends. The CDR3 length is 14 residues. Germline values: CDR1 ENHRY, CDR2 SYGVKD. The CDR3 DNA reads TGTGCCATCAGTGACAGGGTGGGGGCCGGGGAGCTGTTTTTT. This sequence encodes CAISDRVGAGELFF.

Ten or more counts support this clonotype. This chain connects TRBV20-1 to TRBJ2-5, with D unclear. Trimming left V 3 bases short and J 7 bases short, with 12 bases between. The CDR3 runs to 12 residues. Germline CDR1 is DFQATT and CDR2 is SNEGSKA (reference sequence). As DNA, the CDR3 is TGCAGTGCTAGCACTACAATCGCGACCCAGTACTTC. It encodes CSASTTIATQYF.